In this sample, the clone carrying this T cell receptor beta chain turned up a few times. Antigen unknown. The CDR3 contains 14 residues. Looked up from germline, CDR1 is ENHRY and CDR2 is SYGVKD. V lost 5 bases and J lost 5; bases outside the gene matches: 9. TCR beta CDR3 regions were amplified from RNA. In the first-round RT-PCR of the TCR CDR3, the HTBI primer set was used. TCRdb redid the calling of the multiplex PCR reads with MiXCR, one entry per CDR3 protein. The sample carries around 370,000 distinct CDR3 sequences, 15% to 20% recorded once. Ophthalmopathy patients had moderate-to-severe active disease, CAS ≥3, NOSPECS ≥4, and disease duration under 3 months. Patients were excluded because of uncontrolled infection, other autoimmune disease, pregnancy or lactation. Diagnosis relied on clinical symptoms, serum thyroxine and TRAb, thyroid ultrasound and orbital computed tomography. The sample belongs to a study of T cells in Graves' hyperthyroidism and ophthalmopathy.

Study-level results: The model anticipated ophthalmopathy a median about 7.1 months pre-onset.

Sequenced material: blood. The rearrangement links TRBV10-3 to TRBJ2-7, with 7 bases fitting TRBD1. The clonotype was recovered from a man younger than 35 with Graves' ophthalmopathy. DNA of the CDR3: TGTGCCATCAGTCGAGGGGGCGCGGAGAACGAGCAGTACTTC. Residues: CAISRGGAENEQYF.